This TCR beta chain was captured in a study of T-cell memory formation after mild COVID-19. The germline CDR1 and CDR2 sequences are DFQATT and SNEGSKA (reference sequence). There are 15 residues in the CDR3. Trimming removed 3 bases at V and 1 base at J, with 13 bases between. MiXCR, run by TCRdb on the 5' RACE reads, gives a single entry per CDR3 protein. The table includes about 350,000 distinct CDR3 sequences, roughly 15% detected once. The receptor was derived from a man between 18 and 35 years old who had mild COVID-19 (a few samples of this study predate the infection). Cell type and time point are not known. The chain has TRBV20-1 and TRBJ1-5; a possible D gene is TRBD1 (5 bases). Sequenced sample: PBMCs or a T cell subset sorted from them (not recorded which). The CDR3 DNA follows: TGCAGTGCTAGTGCGGGGGGGGAGAGCAATCAGCCCCAGCATTTT. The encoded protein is CSASAGGESNQPQHF.